The entry below describes one TCR beta chain. Its antigen is unknown. This sample stems from a study of Ad26.COV2.S vaccination and SARS-CoV-2 variants. In the study overall: Within the COV1001 Ad26.COV2.S trial arm, the donor was enrolled. Study findings and constraints: After vaccination, substantial breadth of spike-specific CD8+ and CD4+ responses was reported.

V was shortened by 1 base and J by 7 bases, with 14 bases between the two germline ends. Per germline, CDR1 MGHRA and CDR2 YSYEKL. The CDR3 runs 16 residues. The treatment denotes: some 20 received Ad26.COV2.S at low or high dose, single or two shots; about five received placebo; per-sample allocation not given. Following the first vaccine or placebo injection, samples were taken on day 63. Here immunoSEQ multiplex PCR was the method, and the copy in TCRdb shows in-frame clones only, minus some. The sample has some 420,000 clones, approximately 87% seen once. V usage is TRBV4-1 and J usage is TRBJ1-6, with D possibly TRBD1 on 6 matching bases. The specimen comprised peripheral blood, sampled in a trial of Ad26.COV2.S vaccine versus placebo. The TCR originated in a person aged 18-60 years who received the Ad26.COV2.S COVID-19 vaccine or a placebo. Written as DNA, the CDR3 is TGCGCCAGCAGCCAAGGTGAGGGGGTGAGGAATTCACCCCTCCACTTT. Amino acids: CASSQGEGVRNSPLHF.